This TCR beta chain was recorded in a study of cytomegalovirus exposure and HLA in healthy donors. Repertoires were generated with immunoSEQ multiplex PCR, while TCRdb's copy carries only in-frame clones and drops some. This sample has approximately 170,000 clones, with roughly 80% found just once. The CDR3 has 16 residues. Germline CDR1 is SGHRS and CDR2 is YFSETQ. For this clone: Antigen: not known. Compared with germline, one end of the junction differs, possibly owing to a read error. The sample holds other DNA sequences that translate to the same CDR3.

General observations from the study: Listed as cytomegalovirus-associated were 150 to 200 TCR beta chains. The tendency of first-cohort TCR clusters to co-occur in the 130 or so validation repertoires was identified by a subsequent analysis. The classifier, whose performance was assessed in both the original and validation cohorts, reportedly diagnosed cytomegalovirus status with high specificity and sensitivity.

The chain joins TRBV5-1 to TRBJ2-7, with 10 bases that match TRBD2. This TCR derives from a man aged 30 to 39 in good health and CMV-seropositive. Sequenced material: PBMCs. The CDR3 DNA reads TGCGCCAGCAGCCAAATGACTAGCGGGCTCTCCTACGAGCAGTACTTT. Translating it yields CASSQMTSGLSYEQYF.